This T cell receptor (beta chain) was recovered during a study of T cell changes during pregnancy in multiple sclerosis. Profiled with immunoSEQ multiplex PCR; TCRdb holds only in-frame clones, not every one. This sample carries almost 20,000 clones, 86% of them seen once, and the ten largest clones take about 5.8%. A single count supports this clone. This TCR derives from a female donor in good health, enrolled as a control in a pregnancy study. The sequencing here drew on CD8+ T cells from peripheral blood mononuclear cells, taken in the third trimester of pregnancy.

The CDR3 here is CASSARGDTGELFF. Written as DNA, the CDR3 is TGTGCCAGCAGTGCCAGGGGAGACACCGGGGAGCTGTTTTTT. The V call is TRBV6-4, the J call TRBJ2-2; the D gene is possibly TRBD1 (6 bases). V lost 4 bases to trimming and J lost 3 bases, with 9 bases between them. The CDR3 is made up of 14 amino acids. CDR1 MRHNA and CDR2 SNTAGT come from the germline V gene.